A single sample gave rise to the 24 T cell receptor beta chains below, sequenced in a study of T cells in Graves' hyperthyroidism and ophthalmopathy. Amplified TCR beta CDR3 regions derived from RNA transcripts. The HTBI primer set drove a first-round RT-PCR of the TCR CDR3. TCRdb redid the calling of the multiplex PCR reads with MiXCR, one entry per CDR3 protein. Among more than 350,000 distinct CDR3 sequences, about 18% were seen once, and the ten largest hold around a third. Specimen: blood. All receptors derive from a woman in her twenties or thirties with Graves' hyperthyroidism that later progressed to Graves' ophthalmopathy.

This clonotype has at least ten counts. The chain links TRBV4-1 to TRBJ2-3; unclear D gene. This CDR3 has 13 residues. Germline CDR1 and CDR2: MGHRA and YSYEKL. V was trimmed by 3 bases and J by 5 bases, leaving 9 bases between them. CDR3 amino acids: CASSQAARDTQYF. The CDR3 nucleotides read TGCGCCAGCAGCCAGGCCGCGAGAGATACGCAGTATTTT.

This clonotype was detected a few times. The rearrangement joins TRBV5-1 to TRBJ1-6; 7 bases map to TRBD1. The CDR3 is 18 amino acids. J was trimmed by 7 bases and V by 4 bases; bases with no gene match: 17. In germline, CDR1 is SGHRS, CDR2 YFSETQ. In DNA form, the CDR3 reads TGCGCCAGCAGCCTCCTGCAGACTACCGGGACAGAAAATTCACCCCTCCACTTT. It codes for CASSLLQTTGTENSPLHF.

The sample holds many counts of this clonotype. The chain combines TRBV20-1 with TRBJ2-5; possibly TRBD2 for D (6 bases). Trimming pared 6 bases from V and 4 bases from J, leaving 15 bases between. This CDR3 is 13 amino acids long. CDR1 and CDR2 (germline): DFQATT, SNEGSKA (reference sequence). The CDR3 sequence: CSAKSGGGETQYF. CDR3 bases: TGCAGTGCAAAGAGTGGGGGAGGAGAGACCCAGTACTTC.

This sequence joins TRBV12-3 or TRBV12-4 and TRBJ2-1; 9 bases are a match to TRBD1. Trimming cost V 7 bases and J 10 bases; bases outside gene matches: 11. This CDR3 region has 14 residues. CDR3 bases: TGTGCCAGCATTTACCGGGACAGGGACGGGGAGCAGTTCTTC. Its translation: CASIYRDRDGEQFF.

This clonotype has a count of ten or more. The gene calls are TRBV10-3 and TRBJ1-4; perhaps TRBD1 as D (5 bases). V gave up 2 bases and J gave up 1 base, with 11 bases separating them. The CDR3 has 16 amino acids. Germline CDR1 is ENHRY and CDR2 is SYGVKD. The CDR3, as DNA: TGTGCCATCAGTGAGGACAGAGGGGTAACTAATGAAAAACTGTTTTTT. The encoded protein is CAISEDRGVTNEKLFF.

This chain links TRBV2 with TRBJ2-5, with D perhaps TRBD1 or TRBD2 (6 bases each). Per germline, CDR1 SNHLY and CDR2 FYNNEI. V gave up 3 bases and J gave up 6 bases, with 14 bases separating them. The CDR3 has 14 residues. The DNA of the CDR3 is TGTGCCAGCAGTGAGACCGGGGGCGCCCAGACCCAGTACTTC. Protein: CASSETGGAQTQYF.

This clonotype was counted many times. The CDR3 DNA is TGTGCCAGCAGTGCTACAGGGTTCACCGGGGAGCTGTTTTTT. Protein product: CASSATGFTGELFF. The rearrangement links TRBV12-3 or TRBV12-4 to TRBJ2-2, with a weak D call TRBD1 (6 bases). This CDR3 has 14 residues. V dropped 5 bases and J dropped 4 bases, with 11 bases sitting between them.

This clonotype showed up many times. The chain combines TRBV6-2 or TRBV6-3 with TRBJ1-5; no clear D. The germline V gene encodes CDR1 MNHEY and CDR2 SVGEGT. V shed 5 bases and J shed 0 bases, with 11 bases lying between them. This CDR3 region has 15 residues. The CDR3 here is CASSIQGNSNQPQHF. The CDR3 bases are TGTGCCAGCAGTATCCAAGGTAATAGCAATCAGCCCCAGCATTTT.

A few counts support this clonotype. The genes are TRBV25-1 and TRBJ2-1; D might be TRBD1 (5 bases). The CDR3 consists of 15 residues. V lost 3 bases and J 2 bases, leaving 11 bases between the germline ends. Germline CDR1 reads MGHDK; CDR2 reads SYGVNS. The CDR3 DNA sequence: TGTGCCAGCAGTGATGGGGCAGGCCCCTACAATGAGCAGTTCTTC. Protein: CASSDGAGPYNEQFF. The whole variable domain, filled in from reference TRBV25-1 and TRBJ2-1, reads EADIYQTPRYLVIGTGKKITLECSQTMGHDKMYWYQQDPGMELHLIHYSYGVNSTEKGDLSSESTVSRIRTEHFPLTLESARPSHTSQYLCASSDGAGPYNEQFFGPGTRLTVL.

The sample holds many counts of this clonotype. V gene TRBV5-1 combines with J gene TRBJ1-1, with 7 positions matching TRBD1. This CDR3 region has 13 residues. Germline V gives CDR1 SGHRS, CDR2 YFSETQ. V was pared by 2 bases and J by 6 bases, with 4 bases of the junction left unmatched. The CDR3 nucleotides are TGCGCCAGCAGCTTACAGGGGTTTGCTGAAGCTTTCTTT. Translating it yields CASSLQGFAEAFF. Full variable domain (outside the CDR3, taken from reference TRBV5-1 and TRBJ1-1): KAGVTQTPRYLIKTRGQQVTLSCSPISGHRSVSWYQQTPGQGLQFLFEYFSETQRNKGNFPGRFSGRQFSNSRSEMNVSTLELGDSALYLCASSLQGFAEAFFGQGTRLTVV.

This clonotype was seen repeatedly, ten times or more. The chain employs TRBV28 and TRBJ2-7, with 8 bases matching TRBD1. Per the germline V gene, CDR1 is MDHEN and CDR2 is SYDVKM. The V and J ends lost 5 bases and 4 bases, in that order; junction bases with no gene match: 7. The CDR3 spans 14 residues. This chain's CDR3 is CASSTRQGRYEQYF. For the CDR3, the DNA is TGTGCCAGCAGTACCAGACAGGGGCGGTACGAGCAGTACTTC.

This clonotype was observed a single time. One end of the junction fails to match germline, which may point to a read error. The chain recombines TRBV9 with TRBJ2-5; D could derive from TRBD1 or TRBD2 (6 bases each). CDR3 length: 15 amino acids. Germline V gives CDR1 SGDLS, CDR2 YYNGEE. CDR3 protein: CASSPSGAPEETQCF. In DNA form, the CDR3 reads TGTGCCAGCAGCCCTTCGGGGGCCCCTGAAGAGACCCAGTGCTTC. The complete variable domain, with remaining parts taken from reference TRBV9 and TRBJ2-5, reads DSGVTQTPKHLITATGQRVTLRCSPRSGDLSVYWYQQSLDQGLQFLIQYYNGEERAKGNILERFSAQQFPDLHSELNLSSLELGDSALYFCASSPSGAPEETQCFGPGTRLLVL.

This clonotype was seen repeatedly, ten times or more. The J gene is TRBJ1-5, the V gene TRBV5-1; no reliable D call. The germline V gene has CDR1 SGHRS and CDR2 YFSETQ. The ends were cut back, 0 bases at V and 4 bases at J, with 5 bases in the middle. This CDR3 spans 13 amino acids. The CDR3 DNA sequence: TGCGCCAGCAGCTTGGCCTTAAATCAGCCCCAGCATTTT. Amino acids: CASSLALNQPQHF.

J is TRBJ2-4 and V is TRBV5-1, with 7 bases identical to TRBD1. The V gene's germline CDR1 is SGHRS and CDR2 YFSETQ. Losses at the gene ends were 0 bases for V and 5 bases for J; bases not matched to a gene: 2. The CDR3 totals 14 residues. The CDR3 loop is CASSLVGTENIQYF. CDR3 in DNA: TGCGCCAGCAGCTTGGTCGGGACAGAAAACATTCAGTACTTC.

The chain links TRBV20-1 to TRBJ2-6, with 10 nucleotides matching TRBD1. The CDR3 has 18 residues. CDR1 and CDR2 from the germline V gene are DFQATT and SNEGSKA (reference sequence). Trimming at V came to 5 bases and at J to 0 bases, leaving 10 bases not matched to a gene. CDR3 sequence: CSARSGTGDRSGANVLTF. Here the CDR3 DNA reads TGCAGTGCTCGCTCCGGGACAGGGGATCGCTCTGGGGCCAACGTCCTGACTTTC.

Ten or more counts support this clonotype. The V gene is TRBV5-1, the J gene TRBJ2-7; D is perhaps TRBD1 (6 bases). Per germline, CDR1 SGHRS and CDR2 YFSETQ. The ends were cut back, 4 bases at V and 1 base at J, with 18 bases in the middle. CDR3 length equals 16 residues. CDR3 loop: CASSPEQGTRSYEQYF. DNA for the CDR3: TGCGCCAGCAGCCCAGAACAGGGAACACGGTCCTACGAGCAGTACTTC.

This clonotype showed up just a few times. CDR3 DNA sequence: TGTGCCAGCAGCTTAGAGACAGGGGAAATCGGGGAGCTGTTTTTT. It translates to CASSLETGEIGELFF. This chain joins TRBV7-6 and TRBJ2-2; 8 positions match TRBD1. The CDR3 sequence is 15 residues long. The V gene's germline CDR1 is SGHVS and CDR2 FNYEAQ. V lost 1 base to trimming and J lost 7 bases; unmatched junction nucleotides: 5.

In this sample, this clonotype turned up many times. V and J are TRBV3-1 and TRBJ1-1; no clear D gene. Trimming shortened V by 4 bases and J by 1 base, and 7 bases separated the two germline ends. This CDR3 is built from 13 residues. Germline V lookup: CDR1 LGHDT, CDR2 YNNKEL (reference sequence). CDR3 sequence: CASSPVPNTEAFF. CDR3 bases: TGTGCCAGCAGCCCCGTGCCGAACACTGAAGCTTTCTTT.

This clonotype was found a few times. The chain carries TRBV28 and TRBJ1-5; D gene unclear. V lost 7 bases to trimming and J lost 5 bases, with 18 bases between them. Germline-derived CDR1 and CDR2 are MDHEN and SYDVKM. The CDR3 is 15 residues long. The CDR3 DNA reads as TGTGCCAGCAACCTTTTGGGTGGCGGGGATCAGCCCCAGCATTTT. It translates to CASNLLGGGDQPQHF.

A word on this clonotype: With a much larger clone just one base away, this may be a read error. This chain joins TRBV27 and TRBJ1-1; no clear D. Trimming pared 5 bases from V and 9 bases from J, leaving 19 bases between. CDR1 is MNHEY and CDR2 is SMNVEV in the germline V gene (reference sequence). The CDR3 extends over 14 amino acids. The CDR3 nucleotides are TGTGCCAGCAGTAGACCCGGGAACCTGCGTCAAGCTTTCTTT. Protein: CASSRPGNLRQAFF.

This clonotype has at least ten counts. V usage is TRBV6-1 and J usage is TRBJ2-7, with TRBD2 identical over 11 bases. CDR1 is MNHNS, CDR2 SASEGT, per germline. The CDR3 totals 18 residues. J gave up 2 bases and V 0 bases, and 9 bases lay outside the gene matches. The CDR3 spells CASSEALGGTSGTYEQYF. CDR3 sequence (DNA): TGTGCCAGCAGTGAAGCTCTAGGGGGGACTAGCGGCACCTACGAGCAGTACTTC.

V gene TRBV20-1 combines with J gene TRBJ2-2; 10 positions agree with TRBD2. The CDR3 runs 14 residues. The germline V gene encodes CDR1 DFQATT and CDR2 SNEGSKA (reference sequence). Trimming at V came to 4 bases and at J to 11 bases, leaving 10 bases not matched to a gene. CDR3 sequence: CSAKAASGSQELFF. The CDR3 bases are TGCAGTGCTAAGGCGGCTAGCGGGAGTCAAGAGCTGTTTTTT.

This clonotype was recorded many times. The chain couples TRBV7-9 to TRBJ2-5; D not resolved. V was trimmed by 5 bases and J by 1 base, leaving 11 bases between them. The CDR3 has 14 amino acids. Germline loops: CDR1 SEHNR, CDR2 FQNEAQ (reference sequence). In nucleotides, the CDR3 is TGTGCCAGCAGCCCGGCGGTGTTCCAAGAGACCCAGTACTTC. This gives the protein CASSPAVFQETQYF.

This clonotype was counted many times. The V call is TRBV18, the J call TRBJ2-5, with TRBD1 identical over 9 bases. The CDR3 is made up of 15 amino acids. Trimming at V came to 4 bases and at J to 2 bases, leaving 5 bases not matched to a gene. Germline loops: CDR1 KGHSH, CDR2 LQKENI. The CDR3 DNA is TGTGCCAGCTCACGGGACAGGGATTATCAAGAGACCCAGTACTTC. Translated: CASSRDRDYQETQYF.